Reported below is one T cell receptor (beta chain). The antigen is undetermined. Template material for each sample was about 560 ng of bulk tumor genomic DNA. Several biopsies per primary tumor, spaced far apart, were taken during surgery. With untreated, newly diagnosed non-small cell lung cancer, the patients went on to undergo curative surgery. This record comes from a study of immune heterogeneity within non-small cell lung tumors. Study results and limitations: Each patient largely had their own distinct set of high-frequency T-cell receptor beta clonotypes. The study found that local T-cell clonality correlated moderately but significantly with local tumor mutational burden (R around 0.33).

The CDR3 consists of 15 residues. From germline, CDR1 is GTSNPN and CDR2 SVGIG (reference sequence). Trimming at V came to 6 bases and at J to 7 bases, leaving 8 bases not matched to a gene. Amplification of the TCR beta CDR3 was achieved through multiplex PCR with 32 V and 13 J primers. TCRdb reprocessed the multiplex PCR reads with MiXCR, giving one entry per CDR3 protein. Among about 34,000 distinct CDR3 sequences, around 30% were seen once, and the ten largest hold approximately 3.9%. V and J are TRBV30 and TRBJ1-6, with 11 bases aligning to TRBD1. Sequences were obtained from lung tumor tissue. The sequence came from a man in his forties with non-small cell lung cancer. The CDR3 sequence: CACTSGQGVNSPLHF. The CDR3 DNA is TGTGCCTGTACATCGGGACAGGGGGTGAATTCACCCCTCCACTTT.